This passage covers 32 T cell receptor beta chains from one sample sequenced in a study of T-cell memory formation after mild COVID-19. TCRdb re-called the 5' RACE reads through MiXCR, storing one row per CDR3 protein. The sample yields about 430,000 distinct CDR3 sequences, about a sixth seen once. Sequences were obtained from PBMCs or a T cell subset sorted from them (not recorded which). The receptors here all came from a man aged 18 to 29 who had mild COVID-19 (a few samples of this study predate the infection). Cell type and time point are not known.

This clonotype was detected ten times or more. The genes are TRBV7-9 and TRBJ2-1, with TRBD1 as a possible D gene (6 bases). CDR3 length: 14 residues. Germline assignment: CDR1 SEHNR and CDR2 FQNEAQ (reference sequence). V was trimmed by 5 bases and J by 10 bases, leaving 18 bases between them. The CDR3 DNA is TGTGCCAGCAGCCCAAGCAAGGGGGTTGGCGAGCAGTTCTTC. Residues: CASSPSKGVGEQFF. Complete variable domain (other parts from reference TRBV7-9 and TRBJ2-1): DTGVSQNPRHKITKRGQNVTFRCDPISEHNRLYWYRQTLGQGPEFLTYFQNEAQLEKSRLLSDRFSAERPKGSFSTLEIQRTEQGDSAMYLCASSPSKGVGEQFFGPGTRLTVL.

The V call is TRBV4-3, the J call TRBJ1-3; D is ambiguous. Trimming shortened V by 1 base and J by 0 bases, and 7 bases separated the two germline ends. The CDR3 is made up of 15 amino acids. Germline CDR1 LGHNA, CDR2 YSLEER. CDR3 protein: CASSQGVLSGNTIYF. The CDR3 DNA reads as TGCGCCAGCAGCCAAGGAGTTCTCTCTGGAAACACCATATATTTT.

This clonotype was picked up one time. This chain uses TRBV20-1 with TRBJ1-4, with 7 bases fitting TRBD1. With 6 bases clipped from V and 5 bases from J, the junction kept 9 bases outside the gene matches. The CDR3 sequence is 14 residues long. Germline CDR1 DFQATT, CDR2 SNEGSKA (reference sequence). Here the CDR3 DNA reads TGCAGTGCCCCAGCCGGGACAGTCAATGAAAAACTGTTTTTT. This translates into CSAPAGTVNEKLFF.

This clonotype was seen at least ten times. The chain links TRBV7-3 to TRBJ2-5; no clear D gene. Germline assignment: CDR1 SGHTA and CDR2 FQGTGA. The CDR3 loop spans 16 amino acids. Trimming took off 1 base at V and 5 bases at J, with 17 bases between the two ends. CDR3 DNA: TGTGCCAGCAGCTTAAAGGTTGGCAGAGGAGTTGAGACCCAGTACTTC. Protein: CASSLKVGRGVETQYF. Filled out from reference TRBV7-3 and TRBJ2-5, the complete variable domain reads GAGVSQTPSNKVTEKGKYVELRCDPISGHTALYWYRQSLGQGPEFLIYFQGTGAADDSGLPNDRFFAVRPEGSVSTLKIQRTERGDSAVYLCASSLKVGRGVETQYFGPGTRLLVL.

Only a few counts were recorded for this clonotype. The junction does not match germline at one end; this may be a read error. The V and J genes are TRBV6-5 and TRBJ2-3; 7 bases fit TRBD1. This CDR3 has 11 amino acids. The germline V gene has CDR1 MNHEY and CDR2 SVGAGI. The CDR3 bases are TGTGCCAGCAGTTACTTAGGACAGGAACATTTT. Residues: CASSYLGQEHF.

The chain employs TRBV7-6 and TRBJ1-1, with TRBD1 as a possible D gene (5 bases). The length of the CDR3 is 15 residues. CDR1 SGHVS and CDR2 FNYEAQ come from the germline V gene. Deletions cut 5 bases from V and 7 bases from J, with 20 bases between. The CDR3 region has the DNA TGTGCCAGCAGCCCGAGGTCGCCAGGGAAGGATGAAGCTTTCTTT. This codes for CASSPRSPGKDEAFF.

This rearrangement joins TRBV27 to TRBJ2-2; D assignment may be TRBD1 or TRBD2 (5 bases each). Per germline, CDR1 MNHEY and CDR2 SMNVEV (reference sequence). This CDR3 is built from 14 residues. Trimming cost V 11 bases and J 6 bases, with 19 bases left between them. CDR3 sequence: CAASRGPSPGELFF. For the CDR3, the DNA is TGTGCCGCTAGCCGGGGCCCATCGCCCGGGGAGCTGTTTTTT.

The V call is TRBV7-2, the J call TRBJ2-7, with D tentatively TRBD1 or TRBD2 (5 bases each). This CDR3 region has 15 residues. The ends were cut back, 0 bases at V and 4 bases at J, with 13 bases in the middle. The germline gives CDR1 SGHTA, CDR2 FQGNSA. This chain's CDR3 is CASSLAGTEAYEQYF. The CDR3 DNA follows: TGTGCCAGCAGCTTAGCGGGGACGGAGGCTTACGAGCAGTACTTC.

This clonotype was found a few times. The CDR3 sequence is CASSLGGSLYF. CDR3 bases: TGCGCCAGCAGCTTGGGAGGGTCTCTGTACTTC. The V gene is TRBV5-1, the J gene TRBJ2-7; possibly TRBD2 for D (5 bases). Germline CDR1 is SGHRS and CDR2 is YFSETQ. V was cut by 0 bases and J by 12 bases, with 10 bases left in between. This CDR3 has 11 amino acids.

This clonotype has just a few counts. The chain links TRBV15 to TRBJ1-2; 7 positions match TRBD1. Germline CDR1 is LNHNV and CDR2 is YYDKDF (reference sequence). V lost 0 bases and J lost 13; bases outside the gene matches: 11. The CDR3 is 14 residues long. CDR3 in DNA: TGTGCCACCAGCAGAGATCTGGCAGGGGGTCTTTTCACCTTC. This gives the protein CATSRDLAGGLFTF.

This clonotype was detected a few times. V gene TRBV28 combines with J gene TRBJ2-3, with a weak D call TRBD1 (5 bases). Germline-derived CDR1 and CDR2 are MDHEN and SYDVKM. The CDR3 totals 12 residues. V lost 4 bases and J lost 7, with 9 bases in between. The CDR3 loop is CASSSGPNTQYF. Here the CDR3 DNA reads TGTGCCAGCAGTTCAGGGCCAAATACGCAGTATTTT.

This clonotype was seen a few times. The J gene is TRBJ1-2, the V gene TRBV19; no clear D gene. The CDR3 sequence is 13 residues long. The germline CDR1 and CDR2 sequences are LNHDA and SQIVND (reference sequence). Trimming took off 10 bases at V and 8 bases at J, with 20 bases between the two ends. The CDR3 nucleotides are TGTGCCATCCAGCGGTCGCCCTTACCGGGCTACACCTTC. This translates into CAIQRSPLPGYTF.

This rearrangement joins TRBV3-1 to TRBJ1-2, with D unclear. Germline CDR1 is LGHDT and CDR2 is YNNKEL (reference sequence). This CDR3 comprises 14 residues. Trimming removed 0 bases at V and 4 bases at J, with 9 bases between. The CDR3 protein is CASSQETRSYGYTF. The DNA for the CDR3 is TGTGCCAGCAGCCAAGAGACACGCAGCTATGGCTACACCTTC.

In this sample, this clonotype turned up many times. The rearrangement joins TRBV3-1 to TRBJ2-3; maybe TRBD2 (5 bases). CDR3 length equals 17 residues. The ends were cut back, 3 bases at V and 0 bases at J, with 16 bases in the middle. The germline CDR1 and CDR2 sequences are LGHDT and YNNKEL (reference sequence). The CDR3 is CASSHWGSEASTDTQYF. In DNA form, the CDR3 reads TGTGCCAGCAGCCATTGGGGTAGCGAGGCTAGCACAGATACGCAGTATTTT.

The chain uses TRBV20-1 and TRBJ1-1; the D is unclear. Per the germline V gene, CDR1 is DFQATT and CDR2 is SNEGSKA (reference sequence). V was shortened by 4 bases and J by 1 base, with 13 bases between the two germline ends. This CDR3 contains 14 residues. CDR3 region: CSAKPPLGNTEAFF. CDR3 coding DNA: TGCAGTGCTAAGCCCCCTCTAGGGAACACTGAAGCTTTCTTT.

There are a few counts of this clonotype. The gene calls are TRBV4-1 and TRBJ1-5; TRBD1 aligns across 7 bases. This CDR3 is built from 16 residues. Germline trimming cut 4 bases from V and 0 bases from J; bases unmatched to any gene: 6. Germline CDR1 and CDR2: MGHRA and YSYEKL. The CDR3 loop reads CASSLRGDSSNQPQHF. The CDR3 nucleotides are TGCGCCAGCAGCCTGAGGGGGGACAGTAGCAATCAGCCCCAGCATTTT.

The sample holds a few counts of this clonotype. The chain combines TRBV12-3 or TRBV12-4 with TRBJ1-2; weak D call: TRBD1 (6 bases). This CDR3 has 15 amino acids. The V gene lost 6 bases and the J gene lost 8 bases, with 22 bases spanning the gap. CDR3 sequence (DNA): TGTGCCAGCAGAAGCTCGGCGGGGGCACTCCGAGGCTACACCTTC. It encodes CASRSSAGALRGYTF.

This clonotype is a singleton in its sample. The chain has TRBV7-2 and TRBJ2-5; TRBD2 aligns across 9 bases. CDR3 length: 16 residues. The trim removed 8 bases at V and 0 bases at J, leaving 10 bases unmatched. From germline, CDR1 is SGHTA and CDR2 FQGNSA. This chain's CDR3 is CASSFGGGGYQETQYF. DNA of the CDR3: TGTGCCAGCTCTTTCGGCGGGGGGGGGTACCAAGAGACCCAGTACTTC.

The chain combines TRBV5-4 with TRBJ2-4; 10 bases agree with TRBD2. The CDR3 is 15 amino acids. V shed 2 bases and J 9 bases; nucleotides not matched to a gene: 8. Germline V gene data show CDR1 as SGHNT and CDR2 as YYREEE (reference sequence). As DNA, the CDR3 is TGTGCCAGCAGCTTAGCGGGGGGGCGGGGAGTCATTCAGTACTTC. This translates into CASSLAGGRGVIQYF.

This clonotype has a handful of counts. The J gene is TRBJ2-5, the V gene TRBV5-1; tentatively, D is TRBD2 (6 bases). The germline V gene encodes CDR1 SGHRS and CDR2 YFSETQ. CDR3 length equals 16 residues. Trimming removed 0 bases at V and 8 bases at J, with 20 bases between. CDR3 coding DNA: TGCGCCAGCAGCTTGGAGTCGTCGGCGGGGCCGGTTACCCAGTACTTC. It encodes CASSLESSAGPVTQYF.

V gene TRBV5-1 combines with J gene TRBJ2-5; TRBD2 aligns across 14 bases. The CDR3 is 15 residues long. Trimming took 4 bases from V and 5 from J; bases not matched to a gene: 4. CDR1 and CDR2 from the germline V gene are SGHRS and YFSETQ. CDR3 bases: TGCGCCAGCAGCCTTTGGACTAGCGGGAGGGAGACCCAGTACTTC. Protein sequence: CASSLWTSGRETQYF.

The chain employs TRBV5-1 and TRBJ1-1; D is ambiguous. Germline V lookup: CDR1 SGHRS, CDR2 YFSETQ. The V end lost 2 bases, the J end lost 5 bases, and 10 bases lay between the germline ends. The CDR3 is made up of 13 amino acids. CDR3: CASSFQAETEAFF. CDR3 DNA: TGCGCCAGCAGCTTTCAAGCAGAAACTGAAGCTTTCTTT.

The chain uses TRBV20-1 and TRBJ2-5; maybe TRBD2 (5 bases). Deletions cut 3 bases from V and 5 bases from J, with 7 bases between. This CDR3 is built from 11 residues. The germline V gene has CDR1 DFQATT and CDR2 SNEGSKA (reference sequence). This CDR3 is CSARGVETQYF. CDR3 DNA: TGCAGTGCTAGGGGAGTGGAGACCCAGTACTTC.

J is TRBJ1-2 and V is TRBV28; weak D call: TRBD1 (6 bases). V shed 5 bases and J shed 8 bases, with 18 bases lying between them. CDR1 is MDHEN and CDR2 is SYDVKM in the germline V gene. The CDR3 is 14 amino acids. The CDR3 nucleotides read TGTGCCAGCAGTGCCCCCGGGGGGCGCAGGGGCTACACCTTC. Its protein is CASSAPGGRRGYTF.

This clonotype showed up many times. V gene TRBV4-2 combines with J gene TRBJ2-5, with a possible D match to TRBD1 (5 bases). The V end was cut by 3 bases, the J end by 3 bases, with 11 bases between. This CDR3 has 14 residues. In germline, CDR1 is LGHNA, CDR2 YNFKEQ. CDR3 sequence reads: CASSHGQGKETQYF. In nucleotides, the CDR3 is TGTGCCAGCAGCCACGGGCAGGGAAAAGAGACCCAGTACTTC.

In this sample, this clonotype turned up many times. The chain uses TRBV12-3 or TRBV12-4 and TRBJ1-2; D remains unclear. V lost 5 bases to trimming and J lost 8 bases, with 18 bases between them. There are 14 residues in the CDR3. Here the CDR3 DNA reads TGTGCCAGCAGTCCACACCTGACCGGCGGAGGCTACACCTTC. Its translation: CASSPHLTGGGYTF.

This clonotype appeared a few times. The chain employs TRBV5-1 and TRBJ2-1; D is possibly TRBD2 (5 bases). The ends were cut back, 4 bases at V and 0 bases at J, with 11 bases in the middle. CDR1 SGHRS and CDR2 YFSETQ come from the germline V gene. This CDR3 region has 15 residues. CDR3 in amino acids: CASSVDLNSYNEQFF. For the CDR3, the DNA is TGCGCCAGCAGCGTGGACTTGAACTCCTACAATGAGCAGTTCTTC.

CDR3 sequence (DNA): TGTGCCACCAGTGATGTAGCGGGAGCTGCCAATGAGCAGTTCTTC. Translating it yields CATSDVAGAANEQFF. The chain has TRBV24-1 and TRBJ2-1; TRBD2 agrees at 9 bases. Germline CDR1 KGHDR, CDR2 SFDVKD. The CDR3 runs 15 residues. Trimming removed 3 bases from V and 6 bases from J; junction bases left unmatched: 5.

This clonotype was seen only a few times. This chain uses TRBV10-3 with TRBJ2-5; D not resolved. The V and J ends lost 0 bases and 5 bases respectively, with 7 bases between them. The CDR3 has 13 residues. Per the germline V gene, CDR1 is ENHRY and CDR2 is SYGVKD. CDR3 amino acids: CAISESTLETQYF. CDR3 DNA sequence: TGTGCCATCAGTGAGTCGACTCTCGAGACCCAGTACTTC.

The chain recombines TRBV5-1 with TRBJ1-4, with D perhaps matching TRBD1 (5 bases). Germline CDR1 and CDR2: SGHRS and YFSETQ. V dropped 4 bases and J dropped 0 bases, with 13 bases sitting between them. The CDR3 loop spans 16 amino acids. CDR3 sequence: CASSTGTVATNEKLFF. The CDR3 nucleotides read TGCGCCAGCAGCACCGGGACGGTTGCAACTAATGAAAAACTGTTTTTT. The full variable domain, with the rest looked up from reference TRBV5-1 and TRBJ1-4, is KAGVTQTPRYLIKTRGQQVTLSCSPISGHRSVSWYQQTPGQGLQFLFEYFSETQRNKGNFPGRFSGRQFSNSRSEMNVSTLELGDSALYLCASSTGTVATNEKLFFGSGTQLSVL.

V and J are TRBV18 and TRBJ1-5, with D perhaps TRBD1 (5 bases). V lost 1 base and J 7 bases, leaving 8 bases between the germline ends. Germline CDR1 KGHSH, CDR2 LQKENI. The length of the CDR3 is 13 residues. The CDR3 region is CASSPRDLQPQHF. CDR3 sequence (DNA): TGTGCCAGCTCACCACGGGACCTCCAGCCCCAGCATTTT.

Note on this clonotype: This may stem from a read error, because a much larger clone lies one nucleotide away. This chain connects TRBV19 to TRBJ1-5; 7 bases are shared with TRBD1. Germline V lookup: CDR1 LNHDA, CDR2 SQIVND (reference sequence). This CDR3 comprises 15 residues. V shed 5 bases and J 6 bases; nucleotides not matched to a gene: 10. The CDR3 protein is CASSGTVARSQPQHF. As DNA, the CDR3 is TGTGCCAGTAGTGGGACAGTGGCGCGTAGTCAGCCCCAGCATTTT.